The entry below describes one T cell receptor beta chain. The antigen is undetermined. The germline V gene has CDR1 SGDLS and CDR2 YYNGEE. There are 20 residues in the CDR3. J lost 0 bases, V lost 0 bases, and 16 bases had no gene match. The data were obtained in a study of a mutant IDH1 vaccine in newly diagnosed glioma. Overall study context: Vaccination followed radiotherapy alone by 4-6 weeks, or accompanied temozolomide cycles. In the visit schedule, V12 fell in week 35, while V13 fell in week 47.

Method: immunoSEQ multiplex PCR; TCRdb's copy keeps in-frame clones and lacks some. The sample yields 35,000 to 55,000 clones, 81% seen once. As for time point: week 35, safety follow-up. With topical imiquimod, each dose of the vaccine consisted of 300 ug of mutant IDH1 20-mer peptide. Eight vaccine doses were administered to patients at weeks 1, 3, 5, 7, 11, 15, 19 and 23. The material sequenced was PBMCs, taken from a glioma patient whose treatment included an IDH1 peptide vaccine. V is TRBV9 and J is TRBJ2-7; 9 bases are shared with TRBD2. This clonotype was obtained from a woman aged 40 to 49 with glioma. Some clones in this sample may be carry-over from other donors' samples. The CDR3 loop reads CASSVELRGLALKSSYEQYF. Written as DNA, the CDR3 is TGTGCCAGCAGCGTAGAACTCAGGGGACTAGCCTTAAAGAGCTCCTACGAGCAGTACTTC.